A selection of T cell receptor beta chains follows, all from one sample in a study of identifying expanded T cells in peripheral blood. Method: immunoSEQ multiplex PCR; TCRdb's copy keeps in-frame clones and lacks some. The sample consists of under 130,000 clones, around 88% of them appearing once. The sequenced sample consisted of blood. Every receptor here comes from a person aged 18-70 years in good health. Both conserved end residues are part of each CDR3. The D gene is left open where the match is weak. Part of the rows lack a size; the others show once, few, many or a class for expanded clones.

TRBJ1-6 | . | TRBV30 | . | CAWSTGGGRWISSYNSPLHF | TGTGCCTGGAGTACCGGGGGGGGACGTTGGATTTCCTCCTATAATTCACCCCTCCACTTT
TRBJ1-6 | . | TRBV30 | . | CAWSPRDSPLHF | TGTGCCTGGAGTCCAAGGGATTCACCCCTCCACTTT
TRBJ1-1 | few | TRBV30 | . | CASERGHTEAFF | TGTGCCTCGGAAAGGGGTCACACTGAAGCTTTCTTT
TRBJ2-3 | few | TRBV5-1 | . | CASTRGQLTDTQYF | TGCGCCAGCACACGCGGACAGCTCACAGATACGCAGTATTTT
TRBJ1-5 | many | TRBV19 | . | CASSIQGLQPQHF | TGTGCCAGTAGTATACAAGGGCTTCAGCCCCAGCATTTT
TRBJ2-1 | . | TRBV2 | TRBD1 | CASKGQGHEQFF | TGTGCCAGCAAGGGACAGGGCCATGAGCAGTTCTTC
TRBJ2-5 | . | TRBV9 | . | CASSVARTQETQYF | TGTGCCAGCAGCGTAGCGCGGACCCAAGAGACCCAGTACTTC
TRBJ2-3 | once | TRBV6-1 | TRBD2 | CASSELPSGGADTQYF | TGTGCCAGCAGTGAACTCCCTAGCGGGGGGGCAGATACGCAGTATTTT
TRBJ2-5 | . | TRBV5-4 | TRBD2 | CASSLRLAGVSETQYF | TGTGCCAGCAGCTTGCGACTAGCGGGGGTATCAGAGACCCAGTACTTC
TRBJ2-3 | . | TRBV5-4 | TRBD2 | CASSLDTGGIADTQYF | TGTGCCAGCAGCTTGGATACGGGGGGGATCGCAGATACGCAGTATTTT
TRBJ1-4 | . | TRBV7-2 | TRBD1 | CASSLDRGGTNEKLFF | TGTGCCAGCAGCTTAGACAGGGGTGGAACTAATGAAAAACTGTTTTTT